This entry is about one T cell receptor (beta chain). As yet, its antigen is unknown. Use of 60 Vbeta and 13 Jbeta primers characterized the PCR. In the study's own analysis: The count from a later analysis was some 80 million unique TCR beta chains, some 12 million of them shared. Clones were sequenced by immunoSEQ multiplex PCR, and TCRdb holds only the in-frame ones, with some missing. That table is the source of V, J and clone size, and D and trimming were worked out from the DNA. Here the sample spans about 190,000 clones, around 84% being singletons. This sample is drawn from a study of cytomegalovirus exposure and HLA in healthy donors. General study results and limits: With DRB1 most and HLA-C fewest, TCR association rates differed between HLA loci in a later analysis. Analysis performed later showed TCR beta chains linked to HLA being more clonally expanded than equally common others. Cytomegalovirus status, reportedly, was diagnosed with high specificity and sensitivity by the classifier.

Germline loops: CDR1 SQVTM, CDR2 ANQGSEA. The length of the CDR3 is 13 residues. The V segment lost 7 bases and the J segment 3 bases; nucleotides outside the gene matches: 4. Sequenced material: PBMCs. The TCR comes from a woman aged 18 to 35 in good health and CMV-seronegative. The rearrangement uses TRBV29-1 and TRBJ1-1; 11 bases agree with TRBD1. This chain's CDR3 is CSAGQGADTEAFF. CDR3 nucleotides: TGCAGCGCAGGACAGGGGGCCGACACTGAAGCTTTCTTT.